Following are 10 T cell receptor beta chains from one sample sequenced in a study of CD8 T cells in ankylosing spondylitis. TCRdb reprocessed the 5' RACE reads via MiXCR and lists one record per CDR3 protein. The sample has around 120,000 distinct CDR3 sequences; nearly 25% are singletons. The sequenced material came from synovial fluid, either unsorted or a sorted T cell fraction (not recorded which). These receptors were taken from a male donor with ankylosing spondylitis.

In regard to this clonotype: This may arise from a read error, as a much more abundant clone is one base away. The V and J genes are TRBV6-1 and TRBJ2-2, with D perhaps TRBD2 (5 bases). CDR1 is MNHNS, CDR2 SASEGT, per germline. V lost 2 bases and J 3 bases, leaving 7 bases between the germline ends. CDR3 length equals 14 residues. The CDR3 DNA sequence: TGTGCCAGCAGTGAACAGAGGGACACCGGGGAGCTGTTTTTT. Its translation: CASSEQRDTGELFF.

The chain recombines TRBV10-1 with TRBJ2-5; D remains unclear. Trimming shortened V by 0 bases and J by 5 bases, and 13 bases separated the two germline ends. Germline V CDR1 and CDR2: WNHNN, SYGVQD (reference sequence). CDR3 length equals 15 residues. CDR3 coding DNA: TGCGCCAGCAGTGAGTCCCTATCCAAGGATGAGACCCAGTACTTC. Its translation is CASSESLSKDETQYF.

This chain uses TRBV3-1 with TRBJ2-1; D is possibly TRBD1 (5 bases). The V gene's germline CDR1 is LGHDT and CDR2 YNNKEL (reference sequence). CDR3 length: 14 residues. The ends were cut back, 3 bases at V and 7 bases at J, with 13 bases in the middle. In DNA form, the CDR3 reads TGTGCCAGCAGCCACTTACAGGAAGGAAATGAGCAGTTCTTC. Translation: CASSHLQEGNEQFF.

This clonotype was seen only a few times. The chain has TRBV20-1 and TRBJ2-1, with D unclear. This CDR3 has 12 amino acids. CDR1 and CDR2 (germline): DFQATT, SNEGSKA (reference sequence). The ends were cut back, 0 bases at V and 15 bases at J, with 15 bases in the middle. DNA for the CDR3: TGCAGTGCTAGAGATCGGGCCCAAGGCTGGTTCTTC. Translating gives CSARDRAQGWFF.

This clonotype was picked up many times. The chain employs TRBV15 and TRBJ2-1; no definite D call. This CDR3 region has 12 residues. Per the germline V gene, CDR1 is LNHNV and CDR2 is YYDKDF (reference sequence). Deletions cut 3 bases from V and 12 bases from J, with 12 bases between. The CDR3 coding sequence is TGTGCCACCAGCAGGAAAACCGGGCCGCAGTTCTTC. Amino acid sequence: CATSRKTGPQFF.

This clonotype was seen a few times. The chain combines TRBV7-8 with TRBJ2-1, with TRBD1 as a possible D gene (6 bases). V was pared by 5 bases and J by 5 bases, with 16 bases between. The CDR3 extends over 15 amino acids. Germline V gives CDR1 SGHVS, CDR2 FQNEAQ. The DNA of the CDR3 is TGTGCCAGCAGCCACAGACAGGTACCCCACAATGAGCAGTTCTTC. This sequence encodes CASSHRQVPHNEQFF.

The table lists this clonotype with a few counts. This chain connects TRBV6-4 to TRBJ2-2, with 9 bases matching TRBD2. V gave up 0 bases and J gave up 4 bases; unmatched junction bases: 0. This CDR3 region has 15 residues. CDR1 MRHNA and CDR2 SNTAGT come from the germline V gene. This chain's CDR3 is CASSDSSGSTGELFF. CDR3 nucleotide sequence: TGTGCCAGCAGTGACTCTAGCGGGAGCACCGGGGAGCTGTTTTTT.

CDR3 amino acids: CASSLDRGKMDEQYF. DNA of the CDR3: TGTGCCAGCAGCTTAGATCGGGGGAAGATGGACGAGCAGTACTTC. The chain links TRBV7-9 to TRBJ2-7; weak D call: TRBD2 (6 bases). Trimming removed 1 base at V and 5 bases at J, with 15 bases between. Germline CDR1 reads SEHNR; CDR2 reads FQNEAQ (reference sequence). CDR3 length: 15 amino acids.

DNA of the CDR3: TGCAGTGCAAATGAGCGGGACTCCTACGAGCAGTACGTC. It is translated as CSANERDSYEQYV. The V call is TRBV20-1, the J call TRBJ2-7, with 7 bases lining up with TRBD2. This CDR3 comprises 13 residues. Germline V gene sequence: CDR1 DFQATT, CDR2 SNEGSKA (reference sequence). The ends lost 6 bases at V and 0 bases at J; junction bases unmatched: 5.

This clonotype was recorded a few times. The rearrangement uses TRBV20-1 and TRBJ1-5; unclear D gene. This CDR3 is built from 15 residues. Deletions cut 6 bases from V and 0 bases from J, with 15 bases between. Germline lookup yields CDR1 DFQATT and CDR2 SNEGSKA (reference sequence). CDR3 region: CSAVPGIYSNQPQHF. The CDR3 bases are TGCAGTGCGGTTCCAGGAATTTATAGCAATCAGCCCCAGCATTTT.